A single sample is the source of the 4 T cell receptor beta chains below, sequenced in a study of lymphopenia after photon versus proton radiotherapy. This table comes from immunoSEQ multiplex PCR, and its TCRdb copy is limited to in-frame clones, with some not included. The repertoire holds fewer than 4,000 clones, with approximately 74% as singletons. This material consisted of peripheral blood, taken from a patient treated with proton-based radiotherapy. The receptors shown here come from a man at least 80 years old with esophageal cancer.

The rearrangement links TRBV4-1 to TRBJ2-3; no firm D call. Trimming removed 4 bases from V and 3 bases from J, with 2 bases in between. The CDR3 has 11 residues. CDR1 and CDR2 (germline): MGHRA, YSYEKL. The DNA for the CDR3 is TGCGCCAGCAGCCTTACAGATACGCAGTATTTT. Encoded protein: CASSLTDTQYF.

This clone occurred a few times. Other DNA sequences from this sample encode an identical CDR3 as well. The V and J genes are TRBV10-2 and TRBJ1-5, with a tentative D call TRBD1 (5 bases). V gave up 0 bases and J gave up 0 bases, with 9 bases separating them. The CDR3 is made up of 16 amino acids. Germline lookup yields CDR1 WSHSY and CDR2 SAAADI. DNA for the CDR3: TGCGCCAGCAGTGAGTCTCCAGGGAATAGCAATCAGCCCCAGCATTTT. It yields the protein CASSESPGNSNQPQHF.

The chain has TRBV18 and TRBJ2-5; no reliable D call. This CDR3 has 16 amino acids. The germline V and J ends were trimmed by 0 bases and 5 bases, with 16 bases remaining between them. From germline, CDR1 is KGHSH and CDR2 LQKENI. CDR3 DNA: TGTGCCAGCTCACCACCGATTTCGGGCCCTGGCGAGACCCAGTACTTC. Its protein product is CASSPPISGPGETQYF.

The chain recombines TRBV19 with TRBJ1-1; 7 bases are shared with TRBD1. This CDR3 has 16 amino acids. CDR1 is LNHDA and CDR2 is SQIVND in the germline V gene (reference sequence). With V trimmed by 1 base and J by 4 bases, 9 bases remained unmatched. The CDR3 DNA is TGTGCCAGTAGTATAGTTGGCAGGGGGTCAGGCACTGAAGCTTTCTTT. It encodes CASSIVGRGSGTEAFF.